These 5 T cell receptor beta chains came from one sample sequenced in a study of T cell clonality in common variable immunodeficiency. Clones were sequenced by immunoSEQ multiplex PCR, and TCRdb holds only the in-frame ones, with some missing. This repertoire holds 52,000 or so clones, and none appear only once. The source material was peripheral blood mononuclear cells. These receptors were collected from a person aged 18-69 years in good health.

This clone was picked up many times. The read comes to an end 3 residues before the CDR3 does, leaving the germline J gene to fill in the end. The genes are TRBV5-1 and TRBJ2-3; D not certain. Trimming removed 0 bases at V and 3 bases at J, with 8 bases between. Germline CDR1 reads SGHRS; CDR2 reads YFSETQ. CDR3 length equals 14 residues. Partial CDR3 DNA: TGCGCCAGCAGCTTGGAAAGGCCTACAGATACG. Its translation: CASSLERPTDT. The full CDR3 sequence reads CASSLERPTDTQYF.

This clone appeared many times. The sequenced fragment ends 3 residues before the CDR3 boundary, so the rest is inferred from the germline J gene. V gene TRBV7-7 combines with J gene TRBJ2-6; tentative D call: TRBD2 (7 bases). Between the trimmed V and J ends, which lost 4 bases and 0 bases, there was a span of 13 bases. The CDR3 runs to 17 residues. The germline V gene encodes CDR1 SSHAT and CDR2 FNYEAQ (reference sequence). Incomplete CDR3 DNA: TGTGCCAGCAGCTCCCCGGGGGGCCGCTCTGGGGCCAACGTC. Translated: CASSSPGGRSGANV. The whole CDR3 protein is CASSSPGGRSGANVLTF.

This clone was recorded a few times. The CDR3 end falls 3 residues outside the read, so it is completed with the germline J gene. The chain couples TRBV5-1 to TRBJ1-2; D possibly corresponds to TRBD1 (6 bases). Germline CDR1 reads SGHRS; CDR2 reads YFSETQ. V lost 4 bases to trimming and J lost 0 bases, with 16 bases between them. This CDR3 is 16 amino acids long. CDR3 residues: CASSPEGGPANYGYTF. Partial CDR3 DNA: TGCGCCAGCAGCCCGGAGGGGGGGCCGGCTAACTATGGC.

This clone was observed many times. Partial CDR3 DNA: TGTGCCAGCGGGACAGAGGTTAATCAGCCC. Protein sequence: CASGTEVNQP. The CDR3 as a whole reads CASGTEVNQPQHF. The rearrangement joins TRBV19 to TRBJ1-5; 7 bases are shared with TRBD1. The CDR3 end falls 3 residues outside the read, so it is completed with the germline J gene. Germline CDR1 is LNHDA and CDR2 is SQIVND (reference sequence). V was clipped by 9 bases and J by 4 bases; unmatched bases: 6. The CDR3 totals 13 residues. The full variable domain, its missing parts supplied by reference TRBV19 and TRBJ1-5, is DGGITQSPKYLFRKEGQNVTLSCEQNLNHDAMYWYRQDPGQGLRLIYYSQIVNDFQKGDIAEGYSVSREKKESFPLTVTSAQKNPTAFYLCASGTEVNQPQHFGDGTRLSIL.

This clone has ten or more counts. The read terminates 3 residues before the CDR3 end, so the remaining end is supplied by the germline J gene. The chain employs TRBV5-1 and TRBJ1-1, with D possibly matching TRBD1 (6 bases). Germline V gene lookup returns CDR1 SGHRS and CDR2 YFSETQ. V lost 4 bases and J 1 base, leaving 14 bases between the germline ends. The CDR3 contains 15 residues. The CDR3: CASSVGDTQNTEAFF. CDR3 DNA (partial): TGCGCCAGCAGCGTTGGGGACACTCAGAACACTGAA.